This TCR beta chain was found in a study of cytomegalovirus exposure and HLA in healthy donors. This CDR3 comprises 15 residues. CDR1 is LGHNA, CDR2 YSLEER, per germline. Trimming shortened V by 0 bases and J by 8 bases, and 14 bases separated the two germline ends. Clones were sequenced by immunoSEQ multiplex PCR, and TCRdb holds only the in-frame ones, with some missing. The sample consists of approximately 76,000 clones, approximately 95% of them appearing once. The material sequenced was PBMCs. The V call is TRBV4-3, the J call TRBJ2-1; the D gene is possibly TRBD2 (6 bases). The source of this sequence is a young woman in good health and CMV-seropositive. This CDR3 reads CASSQDWGVGDEQFF. The CDR3 nucleotides are TGCGCCAGCAGCCAAGATTGGGGGGTGGGGGATGAGCAGTTCTTC.